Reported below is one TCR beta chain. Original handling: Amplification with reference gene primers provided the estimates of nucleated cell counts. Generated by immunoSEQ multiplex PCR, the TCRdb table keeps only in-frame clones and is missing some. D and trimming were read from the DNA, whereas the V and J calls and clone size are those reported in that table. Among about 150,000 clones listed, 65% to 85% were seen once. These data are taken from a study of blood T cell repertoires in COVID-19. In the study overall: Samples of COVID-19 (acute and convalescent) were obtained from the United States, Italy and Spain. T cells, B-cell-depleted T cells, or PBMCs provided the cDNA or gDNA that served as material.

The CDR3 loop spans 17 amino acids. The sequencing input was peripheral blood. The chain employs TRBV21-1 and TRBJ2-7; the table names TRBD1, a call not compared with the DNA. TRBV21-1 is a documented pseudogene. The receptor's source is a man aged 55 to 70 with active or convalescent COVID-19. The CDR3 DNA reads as TGTGCCAGCAGCAAAGGGGGGTCGAGGACAGAACCCTACGAGCAGTACTTC. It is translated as CASSKGGSRTEPYEQYF.